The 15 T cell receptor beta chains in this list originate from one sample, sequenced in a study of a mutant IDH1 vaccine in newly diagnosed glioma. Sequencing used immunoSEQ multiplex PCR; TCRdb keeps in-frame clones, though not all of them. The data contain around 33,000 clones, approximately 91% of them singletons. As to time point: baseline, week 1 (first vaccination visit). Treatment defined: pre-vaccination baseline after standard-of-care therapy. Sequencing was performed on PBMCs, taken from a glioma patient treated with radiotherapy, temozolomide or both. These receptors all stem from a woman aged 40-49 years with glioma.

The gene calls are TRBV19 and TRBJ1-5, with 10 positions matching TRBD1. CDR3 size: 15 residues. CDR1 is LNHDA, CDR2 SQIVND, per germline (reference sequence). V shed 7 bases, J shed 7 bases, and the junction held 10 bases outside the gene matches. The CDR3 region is CASKPGTGESQPQHF. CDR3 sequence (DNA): TGTGCCAGTAAGCCGGGGACAGGGGAGTCCCAGCCCCAGCATTTT.

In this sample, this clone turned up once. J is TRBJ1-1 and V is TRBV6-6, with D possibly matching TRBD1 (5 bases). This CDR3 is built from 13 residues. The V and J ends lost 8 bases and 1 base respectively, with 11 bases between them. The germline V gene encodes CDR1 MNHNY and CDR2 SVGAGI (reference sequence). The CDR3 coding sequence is TGTGCCAGCGGACAAACAGGGAACACTGAAGCTTTCTTT. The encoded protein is CASGQTGNTEAFF.

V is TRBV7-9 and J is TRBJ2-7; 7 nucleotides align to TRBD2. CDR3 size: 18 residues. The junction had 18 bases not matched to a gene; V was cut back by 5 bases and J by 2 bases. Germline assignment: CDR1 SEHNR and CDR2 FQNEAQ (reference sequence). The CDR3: CASSHQREGGSIPYEQYF. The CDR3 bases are TGTGCCAGCAGCCACCAGAGGGAAGGCGGGAGTATACCCTACGAGCAGTACTTC.

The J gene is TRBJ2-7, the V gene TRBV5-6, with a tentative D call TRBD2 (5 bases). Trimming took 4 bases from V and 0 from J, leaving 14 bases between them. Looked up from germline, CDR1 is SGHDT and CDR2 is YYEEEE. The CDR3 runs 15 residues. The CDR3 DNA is TGTGCCAGCAGCAGTGACTACCGGAGCTCCTACGAGCAGTACTTC. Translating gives CASSSDYRSSYEQYF. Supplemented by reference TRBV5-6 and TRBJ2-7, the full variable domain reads DAGVTQSPTHLIKTRGQQVTLRCSPKSGHDTVSWYQQALGQGPQFIFQYYEEEERQRGNFPDRFSGHQFPNYSSELNVNALLLGDSALYLCASSSDYRSSYEQYFGPGTRLTVT.

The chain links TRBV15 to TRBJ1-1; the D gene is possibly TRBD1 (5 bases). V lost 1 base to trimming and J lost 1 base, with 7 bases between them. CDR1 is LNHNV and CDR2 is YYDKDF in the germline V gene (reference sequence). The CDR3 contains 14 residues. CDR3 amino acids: CATSRGRGNTEAFF. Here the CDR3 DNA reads TGTGCCACCAGCAGAGGGAGGGGGAACACTGAAGCTTTCTTT.

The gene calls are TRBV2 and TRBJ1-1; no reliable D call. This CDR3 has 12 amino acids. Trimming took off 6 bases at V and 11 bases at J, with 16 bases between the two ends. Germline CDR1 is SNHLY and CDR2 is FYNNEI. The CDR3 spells CASRIGPSAAFF. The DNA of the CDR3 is TGTGCCAGCAGGATCGGACCCTCGGCGGCTTTCTTT.

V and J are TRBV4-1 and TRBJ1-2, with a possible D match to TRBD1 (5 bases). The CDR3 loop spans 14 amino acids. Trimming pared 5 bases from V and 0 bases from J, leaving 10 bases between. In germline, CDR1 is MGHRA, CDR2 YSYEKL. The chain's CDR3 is CASSVGGTNYGYTF. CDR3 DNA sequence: TGCGCCAGCAGCGTCGGGGGGACTAACTATGGCTACACCTTC.

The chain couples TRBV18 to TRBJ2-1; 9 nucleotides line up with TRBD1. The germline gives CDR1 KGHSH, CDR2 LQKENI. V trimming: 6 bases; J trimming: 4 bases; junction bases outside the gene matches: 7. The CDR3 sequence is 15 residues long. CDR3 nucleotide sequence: TGTGCCAGCTCCCGCAGGGACAGGGAATACAATGAGCAGTTCTTC. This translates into CASSRRDREYNEQFF. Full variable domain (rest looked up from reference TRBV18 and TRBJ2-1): NAGVMQNPRHLVRRRGQEARLRCSPMKGHSHVYWYRQLPEEGLKFMVYLQKENIIDESGMPKERFSAEFPKEGPSILRIQQVVRGDSAAYFCASSRRDREYNEQFFGPGTRLTVL.

CDR3 coding DNA: TGCGCCAGCAGTCCGGGACAGGGACTCTACGAGCAGTACTTC. Translating gives CASSPGQGLYEQYF. The chain carries TRBV10-2 and TRBJ2-7; 9 positions match TRBD1. Germline loops: CDR1 WSHSY, CDR2 SAAADI. The CDR3 has 14 amino acids. V shed 5 bases, J shed 3 bases, and the junction held 5 bases outside the gene matches.

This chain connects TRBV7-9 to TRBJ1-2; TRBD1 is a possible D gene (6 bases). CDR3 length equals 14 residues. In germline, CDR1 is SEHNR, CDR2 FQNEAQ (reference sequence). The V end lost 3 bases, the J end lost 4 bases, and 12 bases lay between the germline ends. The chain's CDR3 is CASSFRDKVYGYTF. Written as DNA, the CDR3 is TGTGCCAGCAGCTTCAGGGACAAGGTCTATGGCTACACCTTC.

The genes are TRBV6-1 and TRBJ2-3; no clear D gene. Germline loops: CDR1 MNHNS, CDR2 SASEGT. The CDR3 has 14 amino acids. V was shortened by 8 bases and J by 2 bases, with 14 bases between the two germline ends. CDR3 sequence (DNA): TGTGCCAGCGGAGACATACCCTTCACAGATACGCAGTATTTT. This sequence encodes CASGDIPFTDTQYF.

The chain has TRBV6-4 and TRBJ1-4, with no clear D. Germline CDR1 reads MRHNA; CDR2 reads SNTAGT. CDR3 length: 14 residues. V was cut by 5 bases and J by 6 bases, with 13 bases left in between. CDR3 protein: CASSKDASHEKLFF. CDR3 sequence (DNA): TGTGCCAGCAGTAAGGACGCCTCGCATGAAAAACTGTTTTTT.

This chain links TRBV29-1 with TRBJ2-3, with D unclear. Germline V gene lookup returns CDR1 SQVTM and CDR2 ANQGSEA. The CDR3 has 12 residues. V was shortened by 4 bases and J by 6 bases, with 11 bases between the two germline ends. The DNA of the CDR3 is TGCAGCGTTGGTCCTACCGGGGATACGCAGTATTTT. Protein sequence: CSVGPTGDTQYF.

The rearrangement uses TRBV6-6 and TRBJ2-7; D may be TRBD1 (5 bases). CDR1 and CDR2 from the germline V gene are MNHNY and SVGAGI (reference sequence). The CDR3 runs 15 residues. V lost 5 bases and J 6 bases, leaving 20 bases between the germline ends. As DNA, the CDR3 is TGTGCCAGCAGTCGGGCCGTTAGGGGATCGGGCGAGCAGTACTTC. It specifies CASSRAVRGSGEQYF.

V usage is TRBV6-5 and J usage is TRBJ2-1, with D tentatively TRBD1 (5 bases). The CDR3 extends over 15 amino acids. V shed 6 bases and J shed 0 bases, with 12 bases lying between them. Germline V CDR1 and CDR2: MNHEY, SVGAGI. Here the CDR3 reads CASSFDRSSYNEQFF. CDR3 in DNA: TGTGCCAGCAGCTTTGACAGAAGCTCCTACAATGAGCAGTTCTTC.